Listed below are T cell receptor beta chains from one sample, sequenced in a study of spatial heterogeneity in lung cancer. TCRdb processed the 5' RACE reads anew with MiXCR; each CDR3 protein has one entry. The table shows 39,000 or so distinct CDR3 sequences, with 7.5% to 8% occurring only once. The sequenced sample was PBMCs, obtained at surgery. These receptors originate from a male donor with early-stage non-small cell lung cancer. Both conserved end residues are part of each CDR3. The D gene is left open where the match is weak. Size is omitted from some rows. Given values are once, few, many or a class for expanded clones.

NA	TRBV10-2	many	TRBJ1-2	TGCGCCAGCAGTGTGGGAATCGGTCCAGCGGATGGCTACACCTTC	CASSVGIGPADGYTF
NA	TRBV6-2/TRBV6-3	NA	TRBJ1-2	TGTGCCAGCAGCAGCGACAGAGTCTATGGCTACACCTTC	CASSSDRVYGYTF
NA	TRBV4-3	many	TRBJ2-2	TGCGCCAGCAGCCCTGTAGGGGGAGGGATCACCGGGGAGCTGTTTTTT	CASSPVGGGITGELFF
TRBD1	TRBV19	NA	TRBJ2-1	TGTGCCAGTAGTCCCGAGGGGGCAGGGGGCCTGCATGAGCAGTTCTTC	CASSPEGAGGLHEQFF
TRBD2	TRBV12-3/TRBV12-4	few	TRBJ2-1	TGTGCCAGCAGTCCTCCTAGCGGGCGGGGGGGCCTCAATGAGCAGTTCTTC	CASSPPSGRGGLNEQFF
NA	TRBV6-5	NA	TRBJ2-5	TGTGCCAGCAGTTACTCGTTGCGGGATCAAGAGACCCAGTACTTC	CASSYSLRDQETQYF
NA	TRBV29-1	NA	TRBJ1-1	TGCAGCGTTATGAACACTGAAGCTTTCTTT	CSVMNTEAFF
NA	TRBV19	many	TRBJ1-4	TGTGCCAGTAGTAGTAGCGGGTCAGCCGGTGAAAAACTGTTTTTT	CASSSSGSAGEKLFF
NA	TRBV7-6	many	TRBJ1-1	TGTGCCAGCAGCTTAGGTAGCGTCGGACTGAACACTGAAGCTTTCTTT	CASSLGSVGLNTEAFF
TRBD1	TRBV7-2	many	TRBJ2-5	TGTGCCAGCAGCTCAACCTACAGGGGGCATGAGACCCAGTACTTC	CASSSTYRGHETQYF
TRBD1	TRBV6-5	few	TRBJ2-7	TGTGCCAGCAGTTACGACAGGGTTTCCTACGAGCAGTACTTC	CASSYDRVSYEQYF
NA	TRBV20-1	many	TRBJ2-1	TGCAGTGCTAGAGAGACAGTGGAATACAATGAGCAGTTCTTC	CSARETVEYNEQFF
NA	TRBV7-2	few	TRBJ2-1	TGTGCCAGCACGGACAGCATATCAATTAACGAGCAGTTCTTC	CASTDSISINEQFF
TRBD1	TRBV12-3/TRBV12-4	many	TRBJ1-5	TGTGCCAGCAGCCGACGTGGGACAGGGAGCGGACAGCCCCAGCATTTT	CASSRRGTGSGQPQHF
NA	TRBV19	NA	TRBJ2-6	TGTGCCAGTAGTATAGACTCAGGGAGCTCTGGGGCCAACGTCCTGACTTTC	CASSIDSGSSGANVLTF
NA	TRBV12-3/TRBV12-4	few	TRBJ2-2	TGTGCCAGCAGTTCCCTCTTAGGAGAGCTGTTTTTT	CASSSLLGELFF
NA	TRBV2	many	TRBJ2-2	TGTGCCAGCACGCCGGACAGAACCACCGGGGAGCTGTTTTTT	CASTPDRTTGELFF
NA	TRBV3-1	NA	TRBJ1-2	TGTGCCAGCAGCCAACACCACTTAAGGACGCCAGCCTACACCTTC	CASSQHHLRTPAYTF
TRBD2	TRBV6-2/TRBV6-3	few	TRBJ2-3	TGTGCCAGCAGCCAACCTGACGGGAGGGATACGCAGTATTTT	CASSQPDGRDTQYF
TRBD2	TRBV28	many	TRBJ2-1	TGTGCCAGCAGTTTCTCCAAAGCGGGAGGGCAGGATGAGCAGTTCTTC	CASSFSKAGGQDEQFF